A selection of T cell receptor beta chains follows, all from one sample in a study of cytomegalovirus exposure and HLA in healthy donors. Clones were sequenced by immunoSEQ multiplex PCR, and TCRdb holds only the in-frame ones, with some missing. Here the sample spans 150,000 to 200,000 clones, more than 65% being singletons. The sample taken for sequencing was PBMCs. These receptors came from a man younger than 35 in good health and CMV-seropositive. Each CDR3 is given with its conserved first and last residue. Fields, in order: V gene, D gene, J gene, clone size, CDR3 DNA, CDR3 protein. A D gene is named only where the DNA matches it firmly. Clone size is shown for a subset of rows, as once, few, many or a class of expanded clone.

>TRBV28|TRBD1|TRBJ1-1|-
TGTGCCAGCAGTCCCCAGGGGGCAGCTTTCTTT
CASSPQGAAFF
>TRBV9|-|TRBJ1-1|-
TGTGCCAGCTCCACGGAGGGAGGGACGACTGAAGCTTTCTTT
CASSTEGGTTEAFF
>TRBV6-1|TRBD2|TRBJ2-1|few
TGTGCCAGCAGTGAAACTAGCGGGAGGGTTGACAATGAGCAGTTCTTC
CASSETSGRVDNEQFF
>TRBV6-1|TRBD1|TRBJ1-5|-
TGTGCCAGCAGTGAAGGGGATACAGGGGGCAATCAGCCCCAGCATTTT
CASSEGDTGGNQPQHF
>TRBV19|-|TRBJ1-5|few
TGTGCCAGTAGACCAGGGGTGAGGAGCAATCAGCCCCAGCATTTT
CASRPGVRSNQPQHF
>TRBV27|-|TRBJ1-5|-
TGTGCCAGCAGTTGGGGAGACAATCAGCCCCAGCATTTT
CASSWGDNQPQHF
>TRBV6-1|-|TRBJ2-5|-
TGTGCCAGCAGTTATCGGGGAGGCCAAGAGACCCAGTACTTC
CASSYRGGQETQYF
>TRBV15|-|TRBJ1-3|-
TGTGCCACCAGCAGAGTGGGTTCGCCGGGAGACTCTGGAAACACCATATATTTT
CATSRVGSPGDSGNTIYF
>TRBV5-4|TRBD1|TRBJ1-1|few
TGTGCCAGCAGCCCACAGACAGGGAGGAACACTGAAGCTTTCTTT
CASSPQTGRNTEAFF
>TRBV12-5|-|TRBJ1-1|few
TGTGCTAGTGGTTTGAATCTCCTTGAAGCTTTCTTT
CASGLNLLEAFF